This note documents a single T cell receptor (beta chain) sequence. What it binds is unknown. Each molecule of TCR cDNA was tagged with one unique molecular identifier. A single record per CDR3 protein comes from TCRdb applying MiXCR to the 5' RACE reads. The sample lists around 110,000 distinct CDR3 sequences; 9% to 15% were seen once. These data originate in a study of spatial heterogeneity in lung cancer. Looking at the study overall: Untreated early-stage non-small cell lung cancer patients, 72 in total, were the donors. Those follow-up PBMC samples that were available underwent sequencing, at a median interval of about 22 months following resection. Study observations and caveats: Among blood samples, ubiquitous expanded tumor TCRs appeared more at resection than at follow-up.

Germline V gene data show CDR1 as ENHRY and CDR2 as SYGVKD. The V end was cut by 3 bases, the J end by 5 bases, with 19 bases between. The CDR3 is made up of 16 amino acids. Described time point: blood at routine non-recurrence follow-up after resection. Sequencing was performed on whole RNA extracted from tumor and nontumor lung tissue, or from frozen PBMC, and the material was left unsorted. The specimen was PBMCs, collected at follow-up. The rearrangement links TRBV10-3 to TRBJ2-5; tentatively, D is TRBD1 (5 bases). The sequence was collected from a male donor with early-stage non-small cell lung cancer. The CDR3 bases are TGTGCCATCAGTGAACGGGCAGGGATGTCCGGGGAGACCCAGTACTTC. Amino acid sequence: CAISERAGMSGETQYF.